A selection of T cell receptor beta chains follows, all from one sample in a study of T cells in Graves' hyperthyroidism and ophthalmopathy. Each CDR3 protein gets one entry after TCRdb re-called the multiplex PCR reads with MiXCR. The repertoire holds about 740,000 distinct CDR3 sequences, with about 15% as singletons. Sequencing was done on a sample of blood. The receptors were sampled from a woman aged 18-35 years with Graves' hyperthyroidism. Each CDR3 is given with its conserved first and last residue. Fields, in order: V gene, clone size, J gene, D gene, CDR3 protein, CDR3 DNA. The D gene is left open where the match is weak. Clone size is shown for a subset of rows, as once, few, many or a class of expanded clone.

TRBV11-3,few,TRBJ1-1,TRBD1,CASSQLRFQGARTEAFF,TGTGCCAGCAGCCAACTTAGATTTCAGGGGGCGCGAACTGAAGCTTTCTTT
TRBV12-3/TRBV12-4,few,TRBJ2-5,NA,CASSLNPQLAGETQYF,TGTGCCAGCAGTTTAAACCCCCAGCTCGCAGGGGAGACCCAGTACTTC
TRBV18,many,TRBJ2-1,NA,CASSAFRNNEQFF,TGTGCCAGCTCAGCATTTAGAAACAATGAGCAGTTCTTC
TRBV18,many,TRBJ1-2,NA,CASSPLDGHYGYTF,TGTGCCAGCTCACCACTAGATGGGCACTATGGCTACACCTTC
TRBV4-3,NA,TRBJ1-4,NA,CASSPHTGEDEKLFF,TGCGCCAGCAGCCCACATACAGGAGAGGATGAAAAACTGTTTTTT
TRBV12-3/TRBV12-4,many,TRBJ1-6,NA,CASSTDSYYSPLHF,TGTGCCAGCAGCACCGACAGTTATTATTCACCCCTCCACTTT
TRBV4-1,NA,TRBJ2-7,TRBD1,CASSQSGQGGEQYF,TGCGCCAGCAGCCAGTCGGGACAGGGCGGCGAGCAGTACTTC
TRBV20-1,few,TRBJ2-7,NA,CSARRGGSYNEQYF,TGCAGTGCTCGCCGCGGCGGTTCCTACAATGAGCAGTACTTC
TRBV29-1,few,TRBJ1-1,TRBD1,CSVEPRTGNTEAFF,TGCAGCGTTGAACCCCGGACAGGTAACACTGAAGCTTTCTTT
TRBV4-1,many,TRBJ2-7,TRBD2,CASSHRAGGNSYEQYF,TGCGCCAGCAGCCATAGGGCGGGAGGGAACTCCTACGAGCAGTACTTC
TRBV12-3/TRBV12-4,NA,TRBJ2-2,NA,CASSPARGGDTGELFF,TGTGCCAGCAGTCCAGCCAGGGGAGGGGACACCGGGGAGCTGTTTTTT
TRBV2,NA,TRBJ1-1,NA,CASSELGVTEAFF,TGTGCCAGCAGTGAGCTGGGTGTGACTGAAGCTTTCTTT
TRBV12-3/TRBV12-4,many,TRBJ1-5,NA,CASSWGIGNQPQHF,TGTGCCAGCAGTTGGGGCATCGGCAATCAGCCCCAGCATTTT
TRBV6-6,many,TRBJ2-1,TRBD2,CASSYPRLARNEQFF,TGTGCCAGCAGTTACCCGCGACTAGCGAGGAATGAGCAGTTCTTC
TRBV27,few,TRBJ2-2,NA,CASSLRGFEELFF,TGTGCCAGCAGTTTAAGGGGGTTCGAGGAGCTGTTTTTT
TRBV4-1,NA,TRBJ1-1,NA,CASSQIAGVESFF,TGCGCCAGCAGCCAGATCGCGGGGGTGGAATCTTTCTTT
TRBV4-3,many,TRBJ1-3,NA,CASSPGAGNTIYF,TGCGCCAGCAGCCCCGGGGCCGGAAACACCATATATTTT
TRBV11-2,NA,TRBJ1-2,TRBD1,CASSPADRAYGYTF,TGTGCCAGCAGCCCCGCGGACAGGGCTTATGGCTACACCTTC
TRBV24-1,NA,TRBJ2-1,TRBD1,CATSDSGTGRNNEQFF,TGTGCCACCAGTGATTCAGGGACAGGTAGAAACAATGAGCAGTTCTTC
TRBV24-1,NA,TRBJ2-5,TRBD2,CATSDPGLAETQETQYF,TGTGCCACCAGTGATCCAGGACTAGCGGAGACCCAAGAGACCCAGTACTTC
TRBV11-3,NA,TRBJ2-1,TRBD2,CASGPAGDEQFF,TGTGCCAGCGGGCCTGCGGGGGATGAGCAGTTCTTC
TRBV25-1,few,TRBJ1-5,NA,CASSDGGAQPQHF,TGTGCCAGCAGTGATGGGGGAGCTCAGCCCCAGCATTTT
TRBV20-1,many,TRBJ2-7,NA,CSALPSSTGVDFYEQYF,TGCAGTGCCCTCCCATCATCGACGGGGGTAGACTTCTACGAGCAGTACTTC
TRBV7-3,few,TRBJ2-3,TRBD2,CASSGGGGGDTQYF,TGTGCCAGCAGCGGAGGCGGGGGAGGAGATACGCAGTATTTT
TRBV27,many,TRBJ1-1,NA,CASSSGSGTEAFF,TGTGCCAGCAGTTCAGGGAGTGGCACTGAAGCTTTCTTT